The 6 T cell receptor beta chains in this list originate from one sample, sequenced in a study of cytomegalovirus exposure and HLA in healthy donors. Vbeta (60) and Jbeta (13) primers were used in the PCR. Assay used: immunoSEQ multiplex PCR; TCRdb lists only in-frame clones, some missing. The sample holds approximately 100,000 clones; more than 80% are singletons and the top ten take about 4.3%. Source material: PBMCs. The receptors stem from a man younger than 40 in good health and CMV-seronegative.

The V call is TRBV5-1, the J call TRBJ2-3, with D perhaps TRBD2 (7 bases). V lost 4 bases and J lost 1, with 16 bases in between. The CDR3 length is 16 residues. Germline assignment: CDR1 SGHRS and CDR2 YFSETQ. In DNA form, the CDR3 reads TGCGCCAGCAGCAAAAACCTAGGGGGGGGCACAGATACGCAGTATTTT. It is translated as CASSKNLGGGTDTQYF.

The V call is TRBV15, the J call TRBJ1-4; 7 bases align to TRBD1. This CDR3 is 15 amino acids long. V was clipped by 5 bases and J by 8 bases; unmatched bases: 11. Germline CDR1 reads LNHNV; CDR2 reads YYDKDF (reference sequence). The CDR3 DNA reads as TGTGCCACCAGCCACAGGGGCTTCTCCGCCGAAAAACTGTTTTTT. Its translation is CATSHRGFSAEKLFF.

The V and J genes are TRBV10-3 and TRBJ1-2, with D unclear. Trimming removed 4 bases from V and 4 bases from J, with 13 bases in between. The CDR3 loop spans 14 amino acids. Germline values: CDR1 ENHRY, CDR2 SYGVKD. CDR3 residues: CAISVGEVSYGYTF. As DNA, the CDR3 is TGTGCCATCAGTGTCGGCGAGGTGAGCTATGGCTACACCTTC.

The chain uses TRBV25-1 and TRBJ2-6; maybe TRBD1 (6 bases). Trimming removed 3 bases from V and 0 bases from J, with 12 bases in between. Germline V gene sequence: CDR1 MGHDK, CDR2 SYGVNS. This CDR3 has 17 residues. CDR3 residues: CASSEARGISGANVLTF. As DNA, the CDR3 is TGTGCCAGCAGTGAGGCCAGGGGAATCTCTGGGGCCAACGTCCTGACTTTC.

V is TRBV4-3 and J is TRBJ2-7; tentatively, D is TRBD1 (6 bases). CDR1 LGHNA and CDR2 YSLEER come from the germline V gene. The length of the CDR3 is 15 residues. Trimming took 1 base from V and 3 from J, leaving 13 bases between them. CDR3 in DNA: TGCGCCAGCAGCCAAGCCCCAGGGGCTTTCTACGAGCAGTACTTC. Translated, it gives CASSQAPGAFYEQYF.

V gene TRBV29-1 combines with J gene TRBJ2-7, with TRBD1 matching over 8 bases. Losses at the gene ends were 3 bases for V and 4 bases for J; bases not matched to a gene: 11. From germline, CDR1 is SQVTM and CDR2 ANQGSEA. The CDR3 length is 15 residues. The chain's CDR3 is CSVEAGRGRLYEQYF. The CDR3 DNA reads as TGCAGCGTTGAGGCGGGCAGGGGGCGCTTGTACGAGCAGTACTTC.